These 25 T cell receptor beta chains share one sample of origin, sequenced in a study of CD8+ T cells in alopecia areata. Treatment described: oral pan-JAK inhibitor, 5-10 mg twice daily. In each case, RNA was isolated and then reverse transcribed into cDNA as the sequencing template. Profiled with immunoSEQ multiplex PCR; TCRdb holds only in-frame clones, not every one. The top ten clones hold more than 10% of a sample with about 110,000 clones, about 59% of them seen once. This specimen was CD8+ T cells sorted from blood, taken at week 24, from a patient treated with tofacitinib. The receptors originated from a human donor with alopecia areata.

In its sample, this clone was seen a few times. The chain links TRBV6-5 to TRBJ1-2; D remains ambiguous. Trimming took off 6 bases at V and 5 bases at J, with 10 bases between the two ends. Germline V gives CDR1 MNHEY, CDR2 SVGAGI. CDR3 size: 12 residues. This CDR3 reads CASRPLGYGYTF. In DNA form, the CDR3 reads TGTGCCAGCAGACCCCTAGGGTATGGCTACACCTTC.

This chain links TRBV27 with TRBJ1-5, with D maybe TRBD1 (5 bases). Deletions cut 8 bases from V and 0 bases from J, with 11 bases between. Germline loops: CDR1 MNHEY, CDR2 SMNVEV (reference sequence). The length of the CDR3 is 14 residues. The CDR3 DNA is TGTGCCAGCTGGGGCCGTTATAGCAATCAGCCCCAGCATTTT. Translating gives CASWGRYSNQPQHF.

This clone appeared a few times. J is TRBJ2-3 and V is TRBV7-9; tentatively, D is TRBD2 (5 bases). CDR3 length: 16 amino acids. Germline lookup yields CDR1 SEHNR and CDR2 FQNEAQ (reference sequence). V lost 2 bases and J 4 bases, leaving 16 bases between the germline ends. The CDR3 coding sequence is TGTGCCAGCAGCTTATGGGTTGGAGGTCCCCCAGATACGCAGTATTTT. Translated: CASSLWVGGPPDTQYF.

The V call is TRBV30, the J call TRBJ2-1; no definite D call. There are 12 residues in the CDR3. Germline-derived CDR1 and CDR2 are GTSNPN and SVGIG (reference sequence). V was cut by 0 bases and J by 9 bases, with 9 bases left in between. CDR3 loop: CAWSVIRSEQFF. CDR3 bases: TGTGCCTGGAGTGTAATTCGGAGTGAGCAGTTCTTC. The variable domain in full, completed from reference TRBV30 and TRBJ2-1, reads SQTIHQWPATLVQPVGSPLSLECTVEGTSNPNLYWYRQAAGRGLQLLFYSVGIGQISSEVPQNLSASRPQDRQFILSSKKLLLSDSGFYLCAWSVIRSEQFFGPGTRLTVL.

The chain combines TRBV9 with TRBJ1-1, with D uncertain. The CDR3 spans 13 residues. CDR1 is SGDLS, CDR2 YYNGEE, per germline. Trimming shortened V by 0 bases and J by 7 bases, and 10 bases separated the two germline ends. The CDR3 bases are TGTGCCAGCAGCGTAGGAGATGGCCATGAAGCTTTCTTT. Translated, it gives CASSVGDGHEAFF.

This chain uses TRBV9 with TRBJ2-7; TRBD2 is a possible D gene (6 bases). The CDR3 is 14 amino acids. Germline CDR1 and CDR2: SGDLS and YYNGEE. Deletions cut 0 bases from V and 7 bases from J, with 14 bases between. The CDR3: CASSVGGESGEQYF. The CDR3 DNA reads TGTGCCAGCAGCGTAGGCGGGGAGTCCGGAGAGCAGTACTTC.

This chain uses TRBV5-6 with TRBJ2-2, with D hard to call. The length of the CDR3 is 14 residues. V lost 5 bases, J lost 3 bases, and 11 bases lay in between. Germline V lookup: CDR1 SGHDT, CDR2 YYEEEE. CDR3 in DNA: TGTGCCAGCAGAGAGTTACGGTACACCGGGGAGCTGTTTTTT. Its translation is CASRELRYTGELFF.

This clone occurred once. Other DNA sequences in the same sample also yield this CDR3. The gene calls are TRBV6-5 and TRBJ2-7, with 11 bases matching TRBD1. The CDR3 runs to 14 residues. J gave up 3 bases and V 2 bases, and 0 bases lay outside the gene matches. Germline loops: CDR1 MNHEY, CDR2 SVGAGI. In DNA form, the CDR3 reads TGTGCCAGCAGTTACGGGACAGGGGGCTACGAGCAGTACTTC. Protein: CASSYGTGGYEQYF.

The chain is built from TRBV2 and TRBJ2-5, with 7 bases fitting TRBD2. Trimming at V came to 7 bases and at J to 5 bases, leaving 7 bases not matched to a gene. Germline V gene data show CDR1 as SNHLY and CDR2 as FYNNEI. This CDR3 comprises 13 residues. The CDR3 bases are TGTGCCAGCACCGCGGGGGTGCCGGAGACCCAGTACTTC. This sequence encodes CASTAGVPETQYF.

The chain employs TRBV10-3 and TRBJ2-5; D is ambiguous. The ends were cut back, 3 bases at V and 3 bases at J, with 5 bases in the middle. This CDR3 has 12 residues. Germline-derived CDR1 and CDR2 are ENHRY and SYGVKD. CDR3 amino acids: CAISDQEETQYF. In nucleotides, the CDR3 is TGTGCCATCAGTGACCAAGAAGAGACCCAGTACTTC.

Details on this clone: Other DNA sequences in this sample translate to the same CDR3. The chain has TRBV27 and TRBJ1-5; D not certain. The CDR3 length is 13 residues. V was cut by 5 bases and J by 1 base, with 6 bases left in between. Germline CDR1 is MNHEY and CDR2 is SMNVEV (reference sequence). CDR3 bases: TGTGCCAGCAGTGTTGGCAGCAATCAGCCCCAGCATTTT. Translating gives CASSVGSNQPQHF.

V gene TRBV9 combines with J gene TRBJ2-7; TRBD1 or TRBD2 may be the D gene (7 bases each). V dropped 3 bases and J dropped 0 bases, with 16 bases sitting between them. The germline V gene encodes CDR1 SGDLS and CDR2 YYNGEE. The CDR3 runs to 16 residues. CDR3 region: CASSASERDSSYEQYF. The CDR3 DNA reads as TGTGCCAGCAGCGCTTCAGAGCGGGACAGCTCCTACGAGCAGTACTTC.

J is TRBJ1-2 and V is TRBV7-9; TRBD1 is a possible D gene (5 bases). The CDR3 loop spans 13 amino acids. The germline V and J ends were trimmed by 3 bases and 5 bases, with 10 bases remaining between them. Germline loops: CDR1 SEHNR, CDR2 FQNEAQ (reference sequence). The CDR3 is CASSFQGGYGYTF. The CDR3 bases are TGTGCCAGCAGCTTCCAGGGTGGATATGGCTACACCTTC.

About this clone itself: This likely came from a read error, as a far larger clone is one base away. This chain uses TRBV7-8 with TRBJ2-7; maybe TRBD1 (5 bases). CDR3 length: 14 amino acids. The V gene's germline CDR1 is SGHVS and CDR2 FQNEAQ. The CDR3 sequence is CASSQDTQGYEQYF. The CDR3 DNA sequence: TGCGCCAGCAGCCAAGATACTCAGGGCTACGAGCAGTACTTC.

The rearrangement uses TRBV7-3 and TRBJ2-3; tentatively, D is TRBD1 or TRBD2 (5 bases each). V was clipped by 2 bases and J by 4 bases, with 10 bases between them. The length of the CDR3 is 14 residues. Germline V CDR1 and CDR2: SGHTA, FQGTGA. Here the CDR3 DNA reads TGTGCCAGCAGCTTATACGGGGCCGCAGATACGCAGTATTTT. It is translated as CASSLYGAADTQYF.

This chain uses TRBV4-1 with TRBJ2-7; possible D gene TRBD1, 6 bases. Germline V gene sequence: CDR1 MGHRA, CDR2 YSYEKL. The CDR3 has 17 residues. V gave up 0 bases and J gave up 3 bases, with 18 bases separating them. CDR3 in amino acids: CASSQDTTQGRVYEQYF. The CDR3 bases are TGCGCCAGCAGCCAAGATACAACACAGGGTCGAGTCTACGAGCAGTACTTC.

The chain is built from TRBV6-5 and TRBJ2-1; TRBD1 aligns across 10 bases. J lost 5 bases, V lost 2 bases, and 3 bases had no gene match. Germline loops: CDR1 MNHEY, CDR2 SVGAGI. This CDR3 is 15 amino acids long. The CDR3 is CASSYGTGENNEQFF. CDR3 bases: TGTGCCAGCAGTTACGGGACAGGGGAGAACAATGAGCAGTTCTTC.

V is TRBV7-9 and J is TRBJ1-1; D gene unclear. The CDR3 consists of 11 residues. Germline CDR1 and CDR2: SEHNR and FQNEAQ (reference sequence). V was pared by 8 bases and J by 1 base, with 5 bases between. The CDR3 reads CASRENTEAFF. The DNA of the CDR3 is TGTGCCAGCCGGGAGAACACTGAAGCTTTCTTT.

The V call is TRBV6-5, the J call TRBJ1-1; tentative D call: TRBD1 (5 bases). This CDR3 region has 13 residues. V was clipped by 7 bases and J by 5 bases, with 14 bases between them. The V gene's germline CDR1 is MNHEY and CDR2 SVGAGI. CDR3 sequence: CASTKVGETEAFF. The CDR3 region has the DNA TGTGCCAGCACCAAAGTGGGGGAGACTGAAGCTTTCTTT.

Only a few counts were recorded for this clone. The chain couples TRBV15 to TRBJ2-3, with 7 nucleotides matching TRBD1. With 4 bases clipped from V and 6 bases from J, the junction kept 10 bases outside the gene matches. The CDR3 is 15 amino acids. Germline lookup yields CDR1 LNHNV and CDR2 YYDKDF (reference sequence). The chain's CDR3 is CATSTHRGGFDTQYF. CDR3 nucleotide sequence: TGTGCCACCAGCACGCACAGGGGCGGCTTCGATACGCAGTATTTT.

The chain recombines TRBV5-6 with TRBJ2-5; possible D gene TRBD1, 5 bases. Trimming stripped 1 base from V and 2 bases from J, with 6 bases between. This CDR3 has 13 amino acids. Looked up from germline, CDR1 is SGHDT and CDR2 is YYEEEE. CDR3 region: CASSLRQQETQYF. The CDR3 nucleotides read TGTGCCAGCAGCTTGAGACAGCAAGAGACCCAGTACTTC.

The V and J genes are TRBV19 and TRBJ2-5; D is ambiguous. The ends were cut back, 3 bases at V and 3 bases at J, with 8 bases in the middle. Germline lookup yields CDR1 LNHDA and CDR2 SQIVND (reference sequence). The CDR3 runs to 13 residues. The CDR3 nucleotides are TGTGCCAGTAGTATGGATGCAGAAGAGACCCAGTACTTC. Its protein is CASSMDAEETQYF.

This clone has only a few counts. V gene TRBV5-4 combines with J gene TRBJ2-1, with TRBD2 matching over 9 bases. J was trimmed by 5 bases and V by 0 bases; bases with no gene match: 6. The V gene's germline CDR1 is SGHNT and CDR2 YYREEE (reference sequence). CDR3 length equals 16 residues. CDR3 in amino acids: CASSLELAGGDNEQFF. As DNA, the CDR3 is TGTGCCAGCAGCTTGGAGTTGGCGGGGGGGGACAATGAGCAGTTCTTC.

The rearrangement joins TRBV5-1 to TRBJ2-7; D may correspond to TRBD1 or TRBD2 (5 bases each). V lost 0 bases and J lost 1, with 8 bases in between. This CDR3 comprises 14 residues. CDR1 SGHRS and CDR2 YFSETQ come from the germline V gene. The CDR3 is CASSLGDGSYEQYF. For the CDR3, the DNA is TGCGCCAGCAGCTTGGGGGACGGGTCCTACGAGCAGTACTTC.

On this clone: The same CDR3 can be traced to other DNA sequences in this sample. The chain uses TRBV30 and TRBJ1-1, with 8 positions matching TRBD1. The V gene's germline CDR1 is GTSNPN and CDR2 SVGIG (reference sequence). Trimming cost V 0 bases and J 4 bases; bases outside gene matches: 1. The CDR3 sequence is 13 residues long. The CDR3 nucleotides read TGTGCCTGGAGTGTAACAGGGGGCACTGAAGCTTTCTTT. Its translation: CAWSVTGGTEAFF.